This T cell receptor beta chain was captured by sequencing in a study of T cell clonality in common variable immunodeficiency. This clone has ten or more counts. Its antigen remains unknown. The CDR3 end is not reached by the read, which stops 3 residues before it; the germline J gene fills it in. Sequenced by immunoSEQ multiplex PCR; TCRdb stores in-frame clones only, minus some. This repertoire lists tens of thousands of clones without singletons; about 5.7% sits in the top ten. V was pared by 1 base and J by 0 bases, with 5 bases between. In germline, CDR1 is DFQATT, CDR2 SNEGSKA (reference sequence). The CDR3 spans 13 residues. Study findings and constraints: CVID subjects shared fewer TCRbeta clones than healthy controls did. CVID subjects had higher TCRbeta clonality than healthy controls, most marked in about a third.

This sequence originates from a person aged 18 to 69 in good health. The chain recombines TRBV20-1 with TRBJ2-3; D might be TRBD2 (5 bases). The sequenced sample was peripheral blood mononuclear cells. The sequenced part of the CDR3 DNA is TGCAGTGCTAGAGGGACTAGCACAGATACG. This sequence encodes CSARGTSTDT. The full CDR3 is CSARGTSTDTQYF.